This T cell receptor beta chain originates from a study of OX40 agonist ivuxolimab in advanced cancers. On the study more broadly: Previous treatment with anti-PD-1, anti-PD-L1 or anti-CTLA-4 therapy was allowed; roughly 40% had received some.

Libraries were prepared by immunoSEQ multiplex PCR; TCRdb keeps only in-frame clonotypes and omits some of them. The repertoire holds around 19,000 clones, with 74% as singletons. Source: CD4+ or CD8+ T cells sorted from blood, taken in a trial of the OX40 agonist ivuxolimab. The receptor was derived from an adult with an advanced solid tumor such as melanoma, head and neck, liver or kidney cancer.

CDR3 loop: CATSRTGTGVTGELFF. The DNA for the CDR3 is TGTGCCACCAGCAGAACCGGGACAGGGGTCACCGGGGAGCTGTTTTTT. V gene TRBV15 combines with J gene TRBJ2-2; 10 positions agree with TRBD1. Germline trimming cut 2 bases from V and 4 bases from J; bases unmatched to any gene: 4. Germline V gene sequence: CDR1 LNHNV, CDR2 YYDKDF (reference sequence). This CDR3 contains 16 residues.